The rows below give T cell receptor beta chains drawn from one sample of a study of identical twins. TCRdb analysed the 5' RACE reads with MiXCR anew, one entry per CDR3 protein. The profile shows hundreds of thousands of distinct CDR3 sequences, roughly 24% of them singletons. These data were also filed under a second study, of T cells expressing NK-cell markers.

Sample: CD4+ T cells sorted from blood. The receptors shown here come from a woman aged 18-35 years in good health. Each CDR3 is given with its conserved first and last residue. A D gene is named only where the DNA matches it firmly. Clone sizes are given selectively: once, few, many, or a class where the clone is expanded.

- | once | TRBJ1-2 | TRBV7-9 | TGTGCCAGCAGAAATGGCCCAAGCTATGGCTACACCTTC | CASRNGPSYGYTF
TRBD2 | - | TRBJ2-7 | TRBV9 | TGTGCCAGCAGCGTAGGCGGGGCTAGCGGATACGAGCAGTACTTC | CASSVGGASGYEQYF
- | few | TRBJ2-5 | TRBV7-2 | TGTGCCAGCAGCTTTTCCAGCAAAGAGACCCAGTACTTC | CASSFSSKETQYF
- | few | TRBJ2-2 | TRBV6-2/TRBV6-3 | TGTGCCAGCAGAAGTCGATCCGGGACAAACACCGGGGAGCTGTTTTTT | CASRSRSGTNTGELFF
- | few | TRBJ1-1 | TRBV5-1 | TGCGCCAGCAGCTCCTTTCGCCTAGACACTGAAGCTTTCTTT | CASSSFRLDTEAFF
TRBD2 | - | TRBJ2-3 | TRBV20-1 | TGCAGTGCTATCTCAGTCGGCGGGAGGGCAGATACGCAGTATTTT | CSAISVGGRADTQYF
- | - | TRBJ1-4 | TRBV12-3/TRBV12-4 | TGTGCCAGCAGCTCCCTCGGGGGAGGATTGGAAAAACTGTTTTTT | CASSSLGGGLEKLFF
- | few | TRBJ2-7 | TRBV29-1 | TGCAGCGTTGAAGATGGGAGGGGGGGGATCTCCTACGAGCAGTACTTC | CSVEDGRGGISYEQYF
TRBD2 | - | TRBJ2-1 | TRBV5-1 | TGCGCCAGCAGCTTCGGGAGCGGGAGGATCGATGAGCAGTTCTTC | CASSFGSGRIDEQFF
- | few | TRBJ2-2 | TRBV5-1 | TGCGCCAGCAGCCTACGTTTAGGACCCAGAACCGGGGAGCTGTTTTTT | CASSLRLGPRTGELFF
- | - | TRBJ2-2 | TRBV20-1 | TGCAGTGCTAGAAGTGTTCGGACCGGGACCGGGGAGCTGTTTTTT | CSARSVRTGTGELFF
- | - | TRBJ2-6 | TRBV15 | TGTGCCACCAGCCGAGCGGGCTCTGGGGCCAACGTCCTGACTTTC | CATSRAGSGANVLTF
TRBD2 | - | TRBJ2-2 | TRBV25-1 | TGTGCCAGCAGTGAATGGGCTAGCGGGAGAGGGGACACCGGGGAGCTGTTTTTT | CASSEWASGRGDTGELFF
TRBD2 | few | TRBJ2-1 | TRBV29-1 | TGCAGCGTTGAGGATCGTCTTGGGACTAGCGGCTACAATGAGCAGTTCTTC | CSVEDRLGTSGYNEQFF
TRBD2 | - | TRBJ2-7 | TRBV6-2/TRBV6-3 | TGTGCCAGCACCACGCGTGGGCGGGAGGGCTCCGAGCAGTACTTC | CASTTRGREGSEQYF
TRBD2 | few | TRBJ2-1 | TRBV20-1 | TGCAGTGCTAGGGGAGGGACTGACTCCTACAATGAGCAGTTCTTC | CSARGGTDSYNEQFF
- | - | TRBJ1-5 | TRBV5-6 | TGTGCCAGCAGCTTCGGGGGTAGGAGCAATCAGCCCCAGCATTTT | CASSFGGRSNQPQHF
- | few | TRBJ2-1 | TRBV7-8 | TGTGCCAGCAGCTTAGATCGTAGACCTTTCTCCTACAATGAGCAGTTCTTC | CASSLDRRPFSYNEQFF
TRBD1 | - | TRBJ2-7 | TRBV12-3/TRBV12-4 | TGTGCCAGCACCAAGGGGACAGGGACATACGAGCAGTACTTC | CASTKGTGTYEQYF
- | - | TRBJ2-7 | TRBV29-1 | TGCAGCGTTGAAGTTGTCTCCTACGAGCAGTACTTC | CSVEVVSYEQYF
- | few | TRBJ2-3 | TRBV5-1 | TGCGCCAGCAGATCTGGTGGTCGCGGCACAGATACGCAGTATTTT | CASRSGGRGTDTQYF
- | few | TRBJ2-1 | TRBV15 | TGTGCCACCAGCATAGGGTCCAATGAGCAGTTCTTC | CATSIGSNEQFF
- | - | TRBJ2-7 | TRBV7-9 | TGTGCCAGCAGCTTAACCAGTGGGCTTTACGAGCAGTACTTC | CASSLTSGLYEQYF
- | few | TRBJ2-7 | TRBV29-1 | TGCAGCGCCAAAGGGGGGGACCACGAGCAGTACTTC | CSAKGGDHEQYF
- | - | TRBJ1-1 | TRBV3-1 | TGTGCCAGCAGCTCCTCGGGGGCCACTGAAGCTTTCTTT | CASSSSGATEAFF
- | - | TRBJ1-5 | TRBV10-2 | TGCGCCAGCAGTGAGTGGGATCAGCCCCAGCATTTT | CASSEWDQPQHF
- | - | TRBJ2-3 | TRBV5-1 | TGCGCCAGCAGCTTGGGTTTACATACAGATACGCAGTATTTT | CASSLGLHTDTQYF